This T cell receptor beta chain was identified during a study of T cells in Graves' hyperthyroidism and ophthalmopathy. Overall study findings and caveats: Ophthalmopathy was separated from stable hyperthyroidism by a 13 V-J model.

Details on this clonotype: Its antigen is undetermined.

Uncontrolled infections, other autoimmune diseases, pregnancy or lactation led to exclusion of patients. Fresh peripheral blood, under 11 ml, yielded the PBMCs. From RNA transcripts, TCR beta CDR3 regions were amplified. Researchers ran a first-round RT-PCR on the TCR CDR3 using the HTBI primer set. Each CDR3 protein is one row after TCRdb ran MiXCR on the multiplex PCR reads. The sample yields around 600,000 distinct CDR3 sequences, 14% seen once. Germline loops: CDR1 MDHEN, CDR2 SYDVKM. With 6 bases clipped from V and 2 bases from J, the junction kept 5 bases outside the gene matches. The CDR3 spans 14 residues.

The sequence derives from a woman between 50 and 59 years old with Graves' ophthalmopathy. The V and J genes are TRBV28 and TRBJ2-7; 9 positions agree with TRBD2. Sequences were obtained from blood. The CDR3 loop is CASRASGTTYEQYF. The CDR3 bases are TGTGCCAGCAGAGCTAGCGGGACAACCTACGAGCAGTACTTC.